The 12 T cell receptor beta chains reported below all come from one sample, sequenced in a study of CD8 T cells in Susac syndrome. Random-hexamer reverse transcription was applied to roughly 0.45 to 1 ug RNA. MiXCR, applied by TCRdb to the immunoSEQ multiplex PCR reads, yields one record per CDR3 protein. The data show roughly 200,000 distinct CDR3 sequences, with approximately 95% seen just once and more than 0.1% held by the top ten. The sequencing input was CD4+ T cells from PBMCs. These receptors were obtained from a human donor in good health.

The rearrangement uses TRBV15 and TRBJ1-1; TRBD1 matches 7 bases. CDR1 and CDR2 from the germline V gene are LNHNV and YYDKDF (reference sequence). Losses at the gene ends were 8 bases for V and 3 bases for J; bases not matched to a gene: 6. The CDR3 consists of 13 residues. CDR3: CATAWDRDTEAFF. CDR3 sequence (DNA): TGTGCCACCGCTTGGGACAGAGACACTGAAGCTTTCTTT.

The chain recombines TRBV20-1 with TRBJ1-1; no reliable D call. CDR3 length: 13 amino acids. In germline, CDR1 is DFQATT, CDR2 SNEGSKA (reference sequence). The germline V and J ends were trimmed by 1 base and 2 bases, with 8 bases remaining between them. The CDR3 nucleotides read TGCAGTGCTAGAGGCGGCCTTAACACTGAAGCTTTCTTT. It codes for CSARGGLNTEAFF.

There are a few counts of this clonotype. This chain connects TRBV18 to TRBJ1-2; TRBD1 aligns across 8 bases. Germline V CDR1 and CDR2: KGHSH, LQKENI. There are 13 residues in the CDR3. J lost 7 bases, V lost 4 bases, and 5 bases had no gene match. This chain's CDR3 is CASSLGQGGGYTF. The DNA for the CDR3 is TGTGCCAGCTCACTCGGACAGGGTGGTGGCTACACCTTC.

The rearrangement joins TRBV29-1 to TRBJ2-7; D gene unclear. V lost 3 bases and J lost 5, with 14 bases in between. Germline-derived CDR1 and CDR2 are SQVTM and ANQGSEA. The CDR3 is 13 amino acids. The CDR3 region is CSVELGYSHEQYF. CDR3 DNA: TGCAGCGTTGAGCTTGGGTATAGCCACGAGCAGTACTTC.

The chain uses TRBV27 and TRBJ2-7; TRBD1 might be the D (6 bases). CDR1 is MNHEY, CDR2 SMNVEV, per germline (reference sequence). The CDR3 length is 14 residues. V was cut by 5 bases and J by 6 bases, with 17 bases left in between. The CDR3 loop is CASSRQPDSGEQYF. In DNA form, the CDR3 reads TGTGCCAGCAGTAGACAACCGGACAGCGGCGAGCAGTACTTC.

This clonotype has a single count. The chain carries TRBV20-1 and TRBJ2-2; possible D gene TRBD2, 6 bases. The CDR3 is 13 amino acids. The V end was cut by 1 base, the J end by 5 bases, with 8 bases between. The germline gives CDR1 DFQATT, CDR2 SNEGSKA (reference sequence). CDR3 loop: CSARALATGELFF. The CDR3 DNA sequence: TGCAGTGCTAGAGCTCTAGCGACCGGGGAGCTGTTTTTT.

The chain is built from TRBV30 and TRBJ1-1, with D tentatively TRBD1 (5 bases). Germline loops: CDR1 GTSNPN, CDR2 SVGIG (reference sequence). CDR3 length equals 15 residues. Trimming pared 4 bases from V and 1 base from J, leaving 16 bases between. The CDR3 DNA follows: TGTGCCTGGATTGTCGGGTACACAGGGAACACTGAAGCTTTCTTT. Its translation is CAWIVGYTGNTEAFF.

The chain couples TRBV18 to TRBJ2-1; D unresolved. The CDR3 covers 12 residues. Germline CDR1 and CDR2: KGHSH and LQKENI. V gave up 3 bases and J gave up 3 bases, with 3 bases separating them. The CDR3 region is CASSPIYNEQFF. The CDR3 DNA reads as TGTGCCAGCTCACCGATCTACAATGAGCAGTTCTTC. Variable domain in full (rest from reference TRBV18 and TRBJ2-1): NAGVMQNPRHLVRRRGQEARLRCSPMKGHSHVYWYRQLPEEGLKFMVYLQKENIIDESGMPKERFSAEFPKEGPSILRIQQVVRGDSAAYFCASSPIYNEQFFGPGTRLTVL.

J is TRBJ2-7 and V is TRBV5-1; 9 nucleotides line up with TRBD1. After removal of 4 bases from V and 2 bases from J, the junction contained 4 bases not matched to a gene. This CDR3 is 14 amino acids long. Germline V gene sequence: CDR1 SGHRS, CDR2 YFSETQ. For the CDR3, the DNA is TGCGCCAGCAGCGCGGGACAGGGACCCTACGAGCAGTACTTC. Its protein is CASSAGQGPYEQYF.

The rearrangement uses TRBV14 and TRBJ2-7; 10 bases fit TRBD2. The germline CDR1 and CDR2 sequences are SGHDN and FVKESK. This CDR3 has 15 residues. V was clipped by 2 bases and J by 1 base; unmatched bases: 2. CDR3 loop: CASSQLLAGSYEQYF. The CDR3 DNA reads TGTGCCAGCAGCCAATTACTAGCGGGGTCCTACGAGCAGTACTTC.

V is TRBV20-1 and J is TRBJ1-5, with D possibly TRBD1 on 5 matching bases. This CDR3 spans 14 amino acids. Looked up from germline, CDR1 is DFQATT and CDR2 is SNEGSKA (reference sequence). V was pared by 5 bases and J by 0 bases, with 11 bases between. CDR3 DNA: TGCAGTGCTGAAGGGGATCTTAGCAATCAGCCCCAGCATTTT. Amino acid sequence: CSAEGDLSNQPQHF.

V and J are TRBV7-2 and TRBJ2-7; no clear D. Germline loops: CDR1 SGHTA, CDR2 FQGNSA. V dropped 1 base and J dropped 2 bases, with 9 bases sitting between them. CDR3 size: 14 residues. CDR3 in amino acids: CASSLGTVTYEQYF. CDR3 in DNA: TGTGCCAGCAGCTTAGGCACGGTTACCTACGAGCAGTACTTC. The complete variable domain, with remaining parts taken from reference TRBV7-2 and TRBJ2-7, reads GAGVSQSPSNKVTEKGKDVELRCDPISGHTALYWYRQSLGQGLEFLIYFQGNSAPDKSGLPSDRFSAERTGGSVSTLTIQRTQQEDSAVYLCASSLGTVTYEQYFGPGTRLTVT.